This T cell receptor beta chain appears in the sequencing data of a study of shared clonotypes between healthy human individuals. The CDR3 loop spans 14 amino acids. Germline V CDR1 and CDR2: MDHEN, SYDVKM. V dropped 3 bases and J dropped 5 bases, with 13 bases sitting between them. Replicate PCRs for unsorted PBMC used around 270 ng DNA (approximately 33,000 T cell genomes). The assay was immunoSEQ multiplex PCR, and TCRdb's table has in-frame clones only and misses some. The data contain about 480,000 clones, around 79% of them singletons. The TCR sequence derives from a woman aged 40-49 years in good health. Some clones in this sample may be carry-over from other donors' samples. Sequencing was performed on PBMCs. V usage is TRBV28 and J usage is TRBJ1-1; tentatively, D is TRBD1 (5 bases). CDR3 loop: CASSFGGGLTEAFF. The CDR3 DNA sequence: TGTGCCAGCAGTTTCGGCGGGGGTTTAACTGAAGCTTTCTTT.